Listed here are 2 T cell receptor beta chains from one sample, sequenced in a study of blood T cell repertoires in COVID-19. Here immunoSEQ multiplex PCR was the method, and the copy in TCRdb shows in-frame clones only, minus some. The sample consists of approximately 94,000 clones, about 77% of them appearing once. The sample consisted of peripheral blood. The receptors stem from a man between 65 and 85 years old with active or convalescent COVID-19.

This rearrangement joins TRBV5-1 to TRBJ2-1, with 7 positions matching TRBD2. The J segment lost 6 bases and the V segment lost 1 base, leaving 4 bases of the junction unmatched. The V gene's germline CDR1 is SGHRS and CDR2 YFSETQ. This CDR3 has 14 residues. CDR3 DNA: TGCGCCAGCAGCTTGAGTTCGGGAGGCAATGAGCAGTTCTTC. As protein: CASSLSSGGNEQFF. The whole variable domain, remainder taken from reference TRBV5-1 and TRBJ2-1, is KAGVTQTPRYLIKTRGQQVTLSCSPISGHRSVSWYQQTPGQGLQFLFEYFSETQRNKGNFPGRFSGRQFSNSRSEMNVSTLELGDSALYLCASSLSSGGNEQFFGPGTRLTVL.

The chain couples TRBV5-1 to TRBJ2-1, with a weak D call TRBD1 (5 bases). CDR3 size: 13 residues. Trimming cost V 5 bases and J 4 bases, with 10 bases left between them. Germline CDR1 reads SGHRS; CDR2 reads YFSETQ. CDR3 nucleotides: TGCGCCAGCAGGGAGACAGTATACAATGAGCAGTTCTTC. It yields the protein CASRETVYNEQFF.